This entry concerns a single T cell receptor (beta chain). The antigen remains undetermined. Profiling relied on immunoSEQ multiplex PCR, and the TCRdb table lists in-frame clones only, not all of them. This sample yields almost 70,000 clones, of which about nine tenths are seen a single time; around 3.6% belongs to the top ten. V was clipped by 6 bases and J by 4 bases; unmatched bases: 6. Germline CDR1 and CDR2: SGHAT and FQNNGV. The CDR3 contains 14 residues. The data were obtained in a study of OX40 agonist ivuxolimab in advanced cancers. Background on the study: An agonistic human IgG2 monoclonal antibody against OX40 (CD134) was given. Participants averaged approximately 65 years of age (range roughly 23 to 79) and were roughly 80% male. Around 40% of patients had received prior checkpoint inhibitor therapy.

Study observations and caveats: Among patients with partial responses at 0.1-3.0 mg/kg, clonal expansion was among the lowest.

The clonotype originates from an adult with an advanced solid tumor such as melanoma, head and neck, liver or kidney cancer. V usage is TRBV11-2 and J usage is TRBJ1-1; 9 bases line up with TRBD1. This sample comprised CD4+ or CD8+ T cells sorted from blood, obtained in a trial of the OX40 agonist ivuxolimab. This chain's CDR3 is CASRPRTGVTEAFF. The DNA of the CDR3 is TGTGCCAGCAGACCCAGGACAGGGGTCACTGAAGCTTTCTTT.